A selection of T cell receptor beta chains follows, all from one sample in a study of shared clonotypes between healthy human individuals. Some clones are missing from TCRdb's copy, which holds only in-frame ones; the method was immunoSEQ multiplex PCR. This table has about 700,000 clones, about 91% appearing once. The sequencing input was naive CD8+ T cells sorted from blood. All receptors come from a man under 40 in good health. The CDR3 runs from the conserved cysteine through the conserved F or W. Fields, in order: clone size, J gene, V gene, CDR3 length, D gene, CDR3 protein, CDR3 DNA. A D gene is named only where the DNA matches it firmly. Rows may omit the clone size; those that give it use once, few, many or a size class.

abundance: .
j_gene: TRBJ1-3
v_gene: TRBV7-7
len: 13
d_gene: .
CDR3aa: CASSLGPGNTIYF
CDR3nt: TGTGCCAGCAGCTTAGGGCCTGGAAACACCATATATTTT

abundance: .
j_gene: TRBJ2-1
v_gene: TRBV28
len: 17
d_gene: TRBD2
CDR3aa: CASKPAGAQLLGREQFF
CDR3nt: TGTGCCAGCAAGCCAGCGGGAGCACAGCTGTTAGGACGTGAGCAGTTCTTC

abundance: .
j_gene: TRBJ2-2
v_gene: TRBV7-8
len: 14
d_gene: TRBD1
CDR3aa: CASKGTENTGELFF
CDR3nt: TGTGCCAGCAAAGGGACAGAGAACACCGGGGAGCTGTTTTTT

abundance: once
j_gene: TRBJ1-1
v_gene: TRBV5-6
len: 12
d_gene: .
CDR3aa: CASSLANTEAFF
CDR3nt: TGTGCCAGCAGCTTGGCAAACACTGAAGCTTTCTTT

abundance: .
j_gene: TRBJ2-1
v_gene: TRBV7-9
len: 15
d_gene: .
CDR3aa: CASSLVQTGRDEQFF
CDR3nt: TGTGCCAGCAGCTTAGTCCAGACGGGTCGCGATGAGCAGTTCTTC

abundance: .
j_gene: TRBJ2-1
v_gene: TRBV28
len: 15
d_gene: .
CDR3aa: CASSGGVSSYNEQFF
CDR3nt: TGTGCCAGCAGTGGAGGGGTTAGCTCCTACAATGAGCAGTTCTTC

abundance: .
j_gene: TRBJ1-1
v_gene: TRBV5-3
len: 15
d_gene: .
CDR3aa: CARSLDGLQGGEAFF
CDR3nt: TGTGCCAGAAGCTTGGATGGCCTCCAGGGTGGTGAAGCTTTCTTT

abundance: .
j_gene: TRBJ2-7
v_gene: TRBV30
len: 13
d_gene: TRBD1
CDR3aa: CASGQGLEDEQYF
CDR3nt: TGTGCCAGTGGACAGGGCCTCGAGGACGAGCAGTACTTC

abundance: .
j_gene: TRBJ1-5
v_gene: TRBV27
len: 15
d_gene: TRBD1
CDR3aa: CASAIGQGVVQPQHF
CDR3nt: TGTGCCAGCGCCATTGGACAGGGTGTTGTTCAGCCCCAGCATTTT

abundance: .
j_gene: TRBJ2-6
v_gene: TRBV9
len: 13
d_gene: .
CDR3aa: CASSGLRANVLTF
CDR3nt: TGTGCCAGCAGCGGCCTCCGGGCCAACGTCCTGACTTTC

abundance: .
j_gene: TRBJ2-3
v_gene: TRBV7-2
len: 14
d_gene: TRBD1
CDR3aa: CASSAGQGTDTQYF
CDR3nt: TGTGCCAGCAGCGCCGGACAGGGGACAGATACGCAGTATTTT

abundance: few
j_gene: TRBJ2-1
v_gene: TRBV27
len: 15
d_gene: TRBD2
CDR3aa: CASSLGLAGYNEQFF
CDR3nt: TGTGCCAGCAGTTTAGGGCTAGCGGGTTACAATGAGCAGTTCTTC

abundance: .
j_gene: TRBJ1-3
v_gene: TRBV28
len: 15
d_gene: .
CDR3aa: CASSPLSDAVDTIYF
CDR3nt: TGTGCCAGCAGCCCCTTGAGCGACGCGGTGGACACCATATATTTT

abundance: .
j_gene: TRBJ2-7
v_gene: TRBV11-2
len: 16
d_gene: .
CDR3aa: CASSPRPALASYEQYF
CDR3nt: TGTGCCAGCAGTCCCCGTCCTGCATTGGCCTCCTACGAGCAGTACTTC

abundance: .
j_gene: TRBJ1-3
v_gene: TRBV15
len: 15
d_gene: TRBD1
CDR3aa: CATSSTGGSGNTIYF
CDR3nt: TGTGCCACCAGCAGCACAGGGGGCTCTGGAAACACCATATATTTT

abundance: .
j_gene: TRBJ2-2
v_gene: TRBV11-1
len: 13
d_gene: .
CDR3aa: CASGAMNTGELFF
CDR3nt: TGTGCCAGCGGCGCGATGAACACCGGGGAGCTGTTTTTT

abundance: .
j_gene: TRBJ1-1
v_gene: TRBV2
len: 13
d_gene: .
CDR3aa: CASIIRGGTEAFF
CDR3nt: TGTGCCAGCATCATAAGGGGAGGTACTGAAGCTTTCTTT

abundance: .
j_gene: TRBJ2-1
v_gene: TRBV4-1
len: 15
d_gene: TRBD2
CDR3aa: CASSQDSLADNEQFF
CDR3nt: TGCGCCAGCAGCCAAGATTCACTAGCGGACAATGAGCAGTTCTTC

abundance: .
j_gene: TRBJ1-5
v_gene: TRBV28
len: 15
d_gene: .
CDR3aa: CASSGLRGANQPQHF
CDR3nt: TGTGCCAGCAGCGGATTAAGGGGGGCTAATCAGCCCCAGCATTTT

abundance: once
j_gene: TRBJ2-7
v_gene: TRBV27
len: 13
d_gene: TRBD2
CDR3aa: CASSSGGNYEQYF
CDR3nt: TGTGCCAGCAGTTCGGGGGGGAATTACGAGCAGTACTTC

abundance: .
j_gene: TRBJ2-3
v_gene: TRBV11-2
len: 15
d_gene: .
CDR3aa: CASSLVGGATDTQYF
CDR3nt: TGTGCCAGCAGCTTAGTGGGCGGTGCCACAGATACGCAGTATTTT

abundance: .
j_gene: TRBJ1-5
v_gene: TRBV19
len: 15
d_gene: .
CDR3aa: CASSIWGGENQPQHF
CDR3nt: TGTGCCAGTAGTATTTGGGGAGGGGAGAATCAGCCCCAGCATTTT

abundance: .
j_gene: TRBJ2-7
v_gene: TRBV7-9
len: 15
d_gene: TRBD2
CDR3aa: CASSLEGRGKREQYF
CDR3nt: TGTGCCAGCAGCTTAGAAGGGCGGGGGAAGCGCGAGCAGTACTTC

abundance: .
j_gene: TRBJ1-1
v_gene: TRBV7-9
len: 13
d_gene: .
CDR3aa: CASREAGGTEAFF
CDR3nt: TGTGCCAGCAGGGAGGCGGGAGGCACTGAAGCTTTCTTT

abundance: .
j_gene: TRBJ2-1
v_gene: TRBV30
len: 12
d_gene: TRBD2
CDR3aa: CAWSEVAGEQFF
CDR3nt: TGTGCCTGGAGTGAGGTAGCGGGAGAGCAGTTCTTC

abundance: .
j_gene: TRBJ2-1
v_gene: TRBV27
len: 14
d_gene: TRBD1
CDR3aa: CASSLGQLYNEQFF
CDR3nt: TGTGCCAGCAGTTTGGGACAGCTATACAATGAGCAGTTCTTC

abundance: .
j_gene: TRBJ2-7
v_gene: TRBV11-2
len: 16
d_gene: TRBD1
CDR3aa: CASSFNPWTGAYEQYF
CDR3nt: TGTGCCAGCAGCTTCAATCCCTGGACAGGGGCCTACGAGCAGTACTTC

abundance: .
j_gene: TRBJ2-7
v_gene: TRBV19
len: 15
d_gene: TRBD1
CDR3aa: CASSTRDRALDEQYF
CDR3nt: TGTGCCAGTAGTACCAGGGACAGAGCTTTGGACGAGCAGTACTTC

abundance: .
j_gene: TRBJ2-3
v_gene: TRBV18
len: 14
d_gene: .
CDR3aa: CASSPDGGQNTQYF
CDR3nt: TGTGCCAGCTCACCAGACGGGGGTCAAAATACGCAGTATTTT

abundance: .
j_gene: TRBJ2-7
v_gene: TRBV4-3
len: 14
d_gene: TRBD1
CDR3aa: CASSHRTGEGEQYF
CDR3nt: TGCGCCAGCAGCCACAGGACAGGGGAAGGCGAGCAGTACTTC

abundance: .
j_gene: TRBJ2-3
v_gene: TRBV5-1
len: 14
d_gene: .
CDR3aa: CASSLDGRTDTQYF
CDR3nt: TGCGCCAGCAGCTTGGACGGCCGCACAGATACGCAGTATTTT

abundance: .
j_gene: TRBJ2-1
v_gene: TRBV29-1
len: 20
d_gene: TRBD2
CDR3aa: CSVDAWFTSGRSSAWNEQFF
CDR3nt: TGCAGCGTCGATGCCTGGTTTACTAGCGGGAGATCCTCAGCTTGGAATGAGCAGTTCTTC

abundance: .
j_gene: TRBJ2-2
v_gene: TRBV6-4
len: 13
d_gene: TRBD1
CDR3aa: CASSGGEPGELFF
CDR3nt: TGTGCCAGCTCAGGGGGCGAACCCGGGGAGCTGTTTTTT

abundance: .
j_gene: TRBJ2-5
v_gene: TRBV5-1
len: 17
d_gene: TRBD2
CDR3aa: CASSLASSGRFNGTQYF
CDR3nt: TGCGCCAGCAGCTTGGCCTCTAGCGGGAGGTTCAATGGGACCCAGTACTTC

abundance: .
j_gene: TRBJ2-7
v_gene: TRBV2
len: 12
d_gene: TRBD2
CDR3aa: CASEAGEKEQYF
CDR3nt: TGTGCCAGCGAAGCGGGAGAGAAGGAGCAGTACTTC

abundance: .
j_gene: TRBJ2-3
v_gene: TRBV4-1
len: 13
d_gene: .
CDR3aa: CASSQVGLSFQYF
CDR3nt: TGCGCCAGCAGCCAAGTTGGCCTCTCATTCCAGTATTTT

abundance: .
j_gene: TRBJ1-5
v_gene: TRBV28
len: 12
d_gene: .
CDR3aa: CASSRSEAGWHF
CDR3nt: TGTGCCAGCAGCCGGTCCGAGGCAGGGTGGCATTTT

abundance: .
j_gene: TRBJ2-1
v_gene: TRBV5-4
len: 16
d_gene: TRBD2
CDR3aa: CASSPPLAGANNEQFF
CDR3nt: TGTGCCAGCAGCCCGCCGCTAGCGGGGGCTAACAATGAGCAGTTCTTC

abundance: .
j_gene: TRBJ2-2
v_gene: TRBV18
len: 19
d_gene: .
CDR3aa: CASSPEFVGGTVNTGELFF
CDR3nt: TGTGCCAGCTCACCAGAATTCGTTGGAGGGACGGTGAACACCGGGGAGCTGTTTTTT

abundance: .
j_gene: TRBJ2-7
v_gene: TRBV6-1
len: 14
d_gene: TRBD2
CDR3aa: CASSLALAELEQYF
CDR3nt: TGTGCCAGCAGTCTGGCCCTAGCGGAGCTGGAGCAGTACTTC

abundance: .
j_gene: TRBJ2-7
v_gene: TRBV27
len: 14
d_gene: TRBD2
CDR3aa: CASSFGTSGYEQYF
CDR3nt: TGTGCCAGCAGTTTCGGGACTAGCGGGTACGAGCAGTACTTC

abundance: .
j_gene: TRBJ2-1
v_gene: TRBV28
len: 16
d_gene: .
CDR3aa: CASSPRDGVSYNEQFF
CDR3nt: TGTGCCAGCAGTCCCCGGGACGGAGTCTCCTACAATGAGCAGTTCTTC

abundance: .
j_gene: TRBJ2-7
v_gene: TRBV7-9
len: 14
d_gene: .
CDR3aa: CASSPPGLAAVQYF
CDR3nt: TGTGCCAGCAGCCCTCCGGGGCTAGCAGCAGTGCAGTACTTC

abundance: .
j_gene: TRBJ2-3
v_gene: TRBV2
len: 15
d_gene: .
CDR3aa: CASSGSGGGTDTQYF
CDR3nt: TGTGCCAGCAGTGGGAGTGGAGGCGGCACAGATACGCAGTATTTT

abundance: .
j_gene: TRBJ2-1
v_gene: TRBV27
len: 15
d_gene: TRBD2
CDR3aa: CASSRLAGILNEQFF
CDR3nt: TGTGCCAGCAGCCGACTAGCGGGAATCCTCAATGAGCAGTTCTTC

abundance: once
j_gene: TRBJ2-6
v_gene: TRBV4-3
len: 17
d_gene: .
CDR3aa: CASSQDPGRPGANVLTF
CDR3nt: TGCGCCAGCAGCCAAGATCCAGGAAGGCCTGGGGCCAACGTCCTGACTTTC

abundance: .
j_gene: TRBJ1-2
v_gene: TRBV9
len: 12
d_gene: .
CDR3aa: CASKSEFYGYTF
CDR3nt: TGTGCCTCAAAGTCGGAGTTCTATGGCTACACCTTC

abundance: .
j_gene: TRBJ2-7
v_gene: TRBV27
len: 15
d_gene: TRBD1
CDR3aa: CASSYGTGGSYEQYF
CDR3nt: TGTGCCAGCAGTTATGGGACAGGGGGCTCCTACGAGCAGTACTTC

abundance: .
j_gene: TRBJ2-7
v_gene: TRBV14
len: 15
d_gene: .
CDR3aa: CASSPAGVREYEQYF
CDR3nt: TGTGCCAGCAGCCCAGCCGGGGTTCGGGAATACGAGCAGTACTTC

abundance: .
j_gene: TRBJ1-5
v_gene: TRBV13
len: 12
d_gene: .
CDR3aa: CASSLGGQPQHF
CDR3nt: TGTGCCAGCAGCTTAGGGGGACAGCCCCAGCATTTT

abundance: .
j_gene: TRBJ2-7
v_gene: TRBV11-2
len: 14
d_gene: .
CDR3aa: CASSPEVLELEQYF
CDR3nt: TGTGCCAGCAGCCCAGAAGTGCTTGAGCTAGAGCAGTACTTC

abundance: .
j_gene: TRBJ1-4
v_gene: TRBV10-3
len: 15
d_gene: .
CDR3aa: CAISESVRTNEKLFF
CDR3nt: TGTGCCATCAGTGAGTCTGTGAGAACTAATGAAAAACTGTTTTTT

abundance: .
j_gene: TRBJ2-5
v_gene: TRBV4-1
len: 15
d_gene: TRBD1
CDR3aa: CASSQTTGQQETQYF
CDR3nt: TGCGCCAGCAGCCAGACGACGGGACAGCAAGAGACCCAGTACTTC